What follows is one T cell receptor (beta chain) and its context. Its antigen is currently not known. No base-level quality is on record; no much larger clone is a single base apart. The sample comes from a study of blood T cells in healthy people across ages (dated by TCRdb to the mid-2010s). Turning to the overall study: In model experiments, template switching captured roughly one uniquely barcoded TCR beta cDNA molecule for every two T cells. The donors were split into four age groups: young (average around 16 years), middle-aged (roughly 39), aged (approximately 60) and long-lived (about 74). To track age-related changes in TCR beta repertoire diversity, the study relied on deep sequencing normalized with unique cDNA molecular identifiers. Donors of different ages were randomly distributed across sequencing lanes to avoid experimental bias. The study analyzed two additional independent replicas of 1 million unique cDNA reads from the same blood draw for two donors, one aged 18 to 30 and one aged 80 or older.

The donors were roughly 39 Caucasian individuals from Russia, aged 6 to 90 years, who were systemically healthy. About 10 milliliters of peripheral blood were collected from each donor into EDTA-treated Vacutainer tubes. PBMCs were isolated by Ficoll-Paque density-gradient centrifugation, with at least 7 million obtained per sample. Trizol reagent was used to extract total RNA from PBMCs, with at least 6 micrograms per sample. For every donor, flow cytometry on a PBMC aliquot measured the percentage of naive CD45RAhigh/CD27high T cells. Via the germline V gene, CDR1 is SGHVS and CDR2 FNYEAQ. Including the terminal cysteine and phenylalanine, the CDR3 comprises 14 residues. The read is trimmed to its CDR3 DNA, 42 bases read in frame from base 1. V is shortened by 1 base, J by 8 bases, and the region joining them spans 11 bases. The library was generated by 5' RACE. The data were produced on an Illumina HiSeq 2500. The second PCR ran for about 6 to 12 cycles and used a J-beta primer mix along with a sample-barcoded 5' primer. Each TCR beta cDNA molecule received a unique molecular identifier from a template-switch 5' adaptor carrying 12 random nucleotides. At least 2.5 million CDR3-containing paired-end reads were obtained from each sample. All of the RNA was converted into first-strand cDNA using the Mint cDNA synthesis kit, with a TRBC-specific oligonucleotide serving as the primer. All cDNA was treated with uracil-DNA glycosylase and then went through a first 18-cycle PCR with the universal primers M1SS and BC2_uni_R. On the study's bioinformatics: Normalization of each sample was performed by random selection of 1 million high-quality reads, each carrying a distinct molecular identifier. Reads sharing molecular identifiers were discarded rather than binned into consensus sequences. MiTCR, with a Q25 quality threshold and the strictest error-elimination algorithm, was used for CDR3 identification, clonotype clustering and error correction. A nonparametric unseen species model using Euler transformation provided a lower-bound estimate of total TCR beta diversity. The public sequencing data were trimmed at Q25 with fastp and processed into clonotypes with MiXCR by TCRdb, which kept only in-frame beta chains. CDR3 protein duplicates are merged, each entry listing the most common genes and DNA. The V and J calls, along with clone size, are taken from TCRdb and not from the paper's own processing. This sample comprises about 1.8 million distinct CDR3 sequences, about 50% of them detected only once. Clones ranked in the top ten supply more than 2% of the sample.

Study-wide conclusions, independent of this receptor: Donor CMV infection status was unknown, potentially confounding age-related changes in expanded clonotypes. A strong correlation was found between observed TCR beta diversity and the percentage of naive T cells measured by flow cytometry. Since profiling was done on bulk unsorted PBMCs, naive and antigen-experienced compartments could not be conclusively compared. Observed TCR beta diversity per million T cells fell roughly linearly with age, and a significant reduction was already apparent by age about 38. Total diversity estimates from one million sequenced T cells were considered lower bounds and underestimates. Compared with the aged group, more naive CD4+ T cells, fewer expanded clones and increased TCR diversity were shown by the long-lived group, suggesting age selection.

This clonotype was sampled from a woman aged 40-49 years in good health. Sequenced material: blood. The rearrangement combines TRBV7-6 with TRBJ1-4; there is no confident call for the D gene. The nucleotide sequence is given as TGTGCCAGCAGCTTAGACGGGCCTACCGAAAAACTGTTTTTT. Protein translation: CASSLDGPTEKLFF.